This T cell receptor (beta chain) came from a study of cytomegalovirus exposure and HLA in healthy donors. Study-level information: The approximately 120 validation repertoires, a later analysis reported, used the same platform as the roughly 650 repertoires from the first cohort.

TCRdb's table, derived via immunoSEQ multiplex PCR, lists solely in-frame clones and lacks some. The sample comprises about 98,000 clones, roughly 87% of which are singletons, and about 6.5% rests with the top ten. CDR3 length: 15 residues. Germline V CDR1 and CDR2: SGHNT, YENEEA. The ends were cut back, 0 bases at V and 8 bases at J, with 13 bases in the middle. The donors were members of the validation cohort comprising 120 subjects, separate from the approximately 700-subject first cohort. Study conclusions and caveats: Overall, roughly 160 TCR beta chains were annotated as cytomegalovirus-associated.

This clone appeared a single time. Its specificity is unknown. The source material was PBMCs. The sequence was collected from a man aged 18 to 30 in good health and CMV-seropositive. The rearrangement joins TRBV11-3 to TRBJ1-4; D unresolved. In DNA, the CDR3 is TGTGCCAGCAGCTTAGACGCGGGGTTCGGAGAAAAACTGTTTTTT. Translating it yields CASSLDAGFGEKLFF.